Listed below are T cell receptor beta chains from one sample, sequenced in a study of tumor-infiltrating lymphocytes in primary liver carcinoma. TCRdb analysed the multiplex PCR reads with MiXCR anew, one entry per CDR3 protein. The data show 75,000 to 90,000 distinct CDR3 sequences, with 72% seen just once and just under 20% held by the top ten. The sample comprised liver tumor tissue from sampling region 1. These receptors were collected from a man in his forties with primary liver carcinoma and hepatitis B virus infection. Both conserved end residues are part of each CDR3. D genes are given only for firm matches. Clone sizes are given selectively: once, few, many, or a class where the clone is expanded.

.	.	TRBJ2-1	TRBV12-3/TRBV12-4	TGTGCCAGCTCCCTTAGGGTGGGGGGTCAGGATGAACAGTTCTTC	CASSLRVGGQDEQFF
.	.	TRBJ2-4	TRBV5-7	TGTGCCAGCAGCTTGGATATTGGCCCAGTGAGAAGCATTCAGTACTTC	CASSLDIGPVRSIQYF
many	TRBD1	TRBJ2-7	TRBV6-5	TGTGCCAGCAGTTACTCGTACGACAGGACAGGGGCATTCCCTCAGTACTTC	CASSYSYDRTGAFPQYF
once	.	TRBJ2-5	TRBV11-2	TGTGCCAGCAGATCCCGGGACTCGGCCCACGAAGAGACCCGATACTTC	CASRSRDSAHEETRYF
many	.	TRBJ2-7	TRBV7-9	TGTGCCAGCAGCTTAGACGGGAGCTCCTACGAGCAGTACTTC	CASSLDGSSYEQYF
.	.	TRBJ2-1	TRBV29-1	TGCAGCGGAGGACGGGCCGCATACAATGAGCAGCTCTTC	CSGGRAAYNEQLF
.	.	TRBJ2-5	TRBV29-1	TGCAGTGTAGACAAGGGGCTAGAGACCCAGTACTTC	CSVDKGLETQYF
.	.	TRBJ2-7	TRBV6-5	TGTACCAGCAGTTACGCGCGAGACTCCCACTACGAGCAGTACTTC	CTSSYARDSHYEQYF
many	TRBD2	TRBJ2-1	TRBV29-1	TGCAGCGGTCTGGGACTAGCGGACAATGAGCAGTTCTTC	CSGLGLADNEQFF
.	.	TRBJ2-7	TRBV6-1	TGTGCCAGCAGCGAATGGGTTTTCTACGAGCCATACTTC	CASSEWVFYEPYF
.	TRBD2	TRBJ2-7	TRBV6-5	TGTGCCAGCAGCCACTCAGGGCTAGCGGGAGGACTCTACGAGCAGTACTTC	CASSHSGLAGGLYEQYF
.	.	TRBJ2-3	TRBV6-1	TGTGCCAGCAGTGTGCAACAGGGACCTGCTGAGGATACGCAGTATTTT	CASSVQQGPAEDTQYF
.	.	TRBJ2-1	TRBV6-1	TGTGCCAGCATTGGGGGGTCGTGGACGGGAGAGGTGAATGAGCAGTTCTTC	CASIGGSWTGEVNEQFF
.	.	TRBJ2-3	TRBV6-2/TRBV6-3	TGTGTCAGCGCAACAGGGTATAGAGCAGATACGCAGTATTTT	CVSATGYRADTQYF
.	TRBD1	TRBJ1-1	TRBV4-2	TGTGCCAGCACCCAAGGGCTACAGGGGGGGAACACTGAAGCTTTCTTT	CASTQGLQGGNTEAFF
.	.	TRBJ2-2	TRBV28	TGTGCCAGCAATACCTGGGGCCACTCGGCGAACACCGGGGAGCTGCTTTTT	CASNTWGHSANTGELLF
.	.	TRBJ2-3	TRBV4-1	TGCGCCAGCAGCCCAGGGGTCGGGGTTAGCACAGATACGCAGTATTTT	CASSPGVGVSTDTQYF
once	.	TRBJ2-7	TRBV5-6	TGTACCAGCAGCCGTATCGACGGCTACGAGCAGTACTTC	CTSSRIDGYEQYF
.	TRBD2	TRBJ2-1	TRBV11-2	TGTGTCAGCAGCTTAGGAGGACTAGCGGGAGGGCCCTGCAATGAGCAGTTCTTC	CVSSLGGLAGGPCNEQFF
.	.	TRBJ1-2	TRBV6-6	TGTGCCAGCAGTTACGACGGAGCCGGCTACACCTTC	CASSYDGAGYTF
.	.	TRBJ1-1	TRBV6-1	TGTGCCAGCAGTGAAGATACGGGGGGAAGTTCTGAAGCTTTCTTT	CASSEDTGGSSEAFF
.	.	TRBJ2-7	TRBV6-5	TGTGCCAGCAACCACGCGGAGACAGCGAGAGGTGGGTACGAGCAGTACTTC	CASNHAETARGGYEQYF
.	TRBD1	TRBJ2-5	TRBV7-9	TGTGTCAGCAGCACAGGGGAAGAGACTCAGTACTTC	CVSSTGEETQYF
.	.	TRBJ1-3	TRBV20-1	TGTAGTGCCCGGAACAGCTCTCTGTTAGGGACCATATATTTT	CSARNSSLLGTIYF
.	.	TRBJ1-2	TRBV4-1	TGCACCAGCAGCCCTAGAGAAGGACGCTATGGCTACACCTTC	CTSSPREGRYGYTF
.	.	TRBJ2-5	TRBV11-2	TGTGTCAGCAGGCTAGTAGAAGAGACCCAGTACTTC	CVSRLVEETQYF
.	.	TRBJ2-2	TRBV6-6	TGTGCCAGCAGTTACCCCGGCGGTGGGTGGATGGCCGGGGAGCTGTTTTTT	CASSYPGGGWMAGELFF
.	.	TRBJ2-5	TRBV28	TGTGCCAGTAGTTTCGGTGTCAGGTACCGAGAGACCCAGTACTTC	CASSFGVRYRETQYF
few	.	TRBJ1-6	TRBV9	TGTGCCAGCAGCGTAAACAGCCGGGGGAATTCACCCCTCCACTTT	CASSVNSRGNSPLHF
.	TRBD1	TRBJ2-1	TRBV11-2	TGTGTCAGCAGCTCCAACAGGGGGCCCTACAATGAGCAGTTCTTC	CVSSSNRGPYNEQFF
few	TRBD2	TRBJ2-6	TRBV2	TGTGCCAGCCGGGGGGCTGGGGCCAACGTCCTGACTTTC	CASRGAGANVLTF
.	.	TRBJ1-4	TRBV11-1	TGTGCCAGCAGCTACAACAAGGGACCTAATGAAAAACCGTTTTTT	CASSYNKGPNEKPFF
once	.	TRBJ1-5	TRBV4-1	TGCGCCAGCAGTCAAGATCGGGTGATACAGCCCCTGCATTTT	CASSQDRVIQPLHF
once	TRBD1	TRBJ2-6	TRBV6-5	TGTGCCAGCAGTCTTTGGACAGGGATGAAAGCTGGTGCCAACTTCCTGAGTTTC	CASSLWTGMKAGANFLSF
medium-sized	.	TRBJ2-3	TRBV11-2	TGTGCCAGCAGCCAATTAGGCGGGGTGGGCACAGATACGCAGTATTTT	CASSQLGGVGTDTQYF
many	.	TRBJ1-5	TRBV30	TGTGCCTGGAGTGTAAATCTGGGGCAGCCCCAGCATTTT	CAWSVNLGQPQHF
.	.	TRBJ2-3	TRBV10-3	TGTGCCATCAGTGGGTCGCCGAACAATCAGCCCCAGTATTTT	CAISGSPNNQPQYF
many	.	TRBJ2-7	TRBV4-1	TGCGCCAGCAGCCAAGCTGCGACAGGCGAGCAGTACTTC	CASSQAATGEQYF
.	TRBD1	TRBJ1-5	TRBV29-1	TGCAGCATGGAGGAACAGGGGCAGCCCCAGCATTTT	CSMEEQGQPQHF
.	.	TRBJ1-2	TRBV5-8	TGTGCCAGCAGCTCAGTCCCAAGGGGCTACGCCTTC	CASSSVPRGYAF
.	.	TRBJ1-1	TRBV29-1	TGCAGCGATGGTGGGGGGAACACTGAAGCTTTCTTT	CSDGGGNTEAFF
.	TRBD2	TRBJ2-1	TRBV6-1	TGTGCCAGCAGCGAGAGCCCGGGAGGGGTAGCCAATGAGCAGTTATTC	CASSESPGGVANEQLF
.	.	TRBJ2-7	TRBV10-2	TGCGGCAGCAGTGTGACACTCCGGACAGTCTACGAGCAGTACTTC	CGSSVTLRTVYEQYF